This T cell receptor (beta chain) was identified during a study of T cell responses to AZD1222 COVID-19 vaccine. Sequenced by immunoSEQ multiplex PCR; TCRdb stores in-frame clones only, minus some. The table lists about 130,000 clones, over 85% of them singletons. Deletions cut 5 bases from V and 3 bases from J, with 16 bases between. The CDR3 consists of 15 residues. Germline CDR1 is MDHEN and CDR2 is SYDVKM. The count of this clone is one. The target antigen is unknown. The study's findings and limits: Females made up more of the donors, who were largely white British, and clonal diversity may have come out too low. Baseline serostatus was positive in only a handful of AZD1222 recipients. Researchers took repertoire samples only after the peak T cell response had come. Nearly half of spike-specific TCRs reportedly target unmutated variant regions.

Sequencing used peripheral blood, obtained 28 days after the second AZD1222 dose. This TCR came from an adult who received the AZD1222 COVID-19 vaccine. The V call is TRBV28, the J call TRBJ1-2; D is possibly TRBD1 (6 bases). This CDR3 is CASSPSGQMYYGYTF. The CDR3 nucleotides read TGTGCCAGCAGTCCTTCCGGACAGATGTACTATGGCTACACCTTC.